The 18 T cell receptor beta chains listed next were all sequenced from one sample in a study of beta chain features in type 1 diabetes. Reverse transcription of all isolated RNA meant that expressed TCRB transcripts were sequenced. Using immunoSEQ multiplex PCR, the repertoire was profiled, and TCRdb retains in-frame clones only, with some absent. There are over 700,000 clones in the sample; around a sixth occur only once, and about 0.02% lies in the top ten. Sequences were obtained from naive CD4+ T cells from blood. The receptors originated from a woman under 30 in good health.

CDR3 DNA: TGTGCCAGCAGCTTACCAGGGAGTTCCTCCTACGAGCAGTACTTC. It specifies CASSLPGSSSYEQYF. The gene calls are TRBV11-1 and TRBJ2-7, with D perhaps assigned TRBD1 or TRBD2 (5 bases each). The CDR3 is made up of 15 amino acids. Trimming cost V 2 bases and J 0 bases, with 11 bases left between them. Germline loops: CDR1 SGHAT, CDR2 FQDESV (reference sequence). The whole variable domain, filled in from reference TRBV11-1 and TRBJ2-7, reads EAEVAQSPRYKITEKSQAVAFWCDPISGHATLYWYRQILGQGPELLVQFQDESVVDDSQLPKDRFSAERLKGVDSTLKIQPAELGDSAMYLCASSLPGSSSYEQYFGPGTRLTVT.

The V call is TRBV6-6, the J call TRBJ1-5, with no clear D. Per the germline V gene, CDR1 is MNHNY and CDR2 is SVGAGI (reference sequence). V was clipped by 3 bases and J by 8 bases, with 11 bases between them. This CDR3 spans 13 amino acids. The CDR3 loop is CASSYTWLEPQHF. The CDR3 bases are TGTGCCAGCAGTTATACCTGGCTGGAGCCCCAGCATTTT.

The chain carries TRBV27 and TRBJ2-2; weak D call: TRBD1 (5 bases). V lost 5 bases and J lost 5, with 24 bases in between. The CDR3 contains 18 residues. The germline CDR1 and CDR2 sequences are MNHEY and SMNVEV (reference sequence). The CDR3 sequence is CASSTSLGTLGRTGELFF. The CDR3 DNA reads as TGTGCCAGCAGTACCTCCCTGGGCACCCTGGGGCGAACCGGGGAGCTGTTTTTT.

This CDR3 reads CASSGQYQETQYF. CDR3 nucleotides: TGTGCCAGCAGTGGACAGTACCAAGAGACCCAGTACTTC. V and J are TRBV27 and TRBJ2-5, with D perhaps matching TRBD1 (6 bases). The CDR3 loop spans 13 amino acids. The germline V gene has CDR1 MNHEY and CDR2 SMNVEV (reference sequence). V was clipped by 5 bases and J by 0 bases, with 7 bases between them.

The gene calls are TRBV28 and TRBJ2-4; TRBD2 matches at 8 bases. The trim removed 5 bases at V and 6 bases at J, leaving 9 bases unmatched. CDR1 is MDHEN, CDR2 SYDVKM, per germline. The CDR3 is 15 residues long. CDR3 coding DNA: TGTGCCAGCAGTCCCTTGGCGGGAGGTGCAAACATTCAGTACTTC. It codes for CASSPLAGGANIQYF.

This clone was counted a few times. This chain joins TRBV6-6 and TRBJ2-6; a weak D match, TRBD2 (6 bases). CDR3 length equals 14 residues. Trimming removed 8 bases at V and 0 bases at J, with 8 bases between. Germline CDR1 MNHNY, CDR2 SVGAGI (reference sequence). CDR3 amino acids: CASAGPSGANVLTF. The CDR3 DNA reads TGTGCCAGCGCGGGGCCCTCTGGGGCCAACGTCCTGACTTTC.

V and J are TRBV6-1 and TRBJ1-5; 7 bases are a match to TRBD1. This CDR3 has 14 residues. Germline V gene sequence: CDR1 MNHNS, CDR2 SASEGT. The V gene end was trimmed by 7 bases and the J gene end by 4 bases; junction bases not matched to a gene: 7. The CDR3 loop is CASNRDRVNQPQHF. In DNA form, the CDR3 reads TGTGCCAGCAATAGAGACAGGGTAAATCAGCCCCAGCATTTT.

This clone was seen a few times. The V and J genes are TRBV11-2 and TRBJ1-3, with D possibly TRBD1 on 6 matching bases. The CDR3 sequence is 17 residues long. The V end lost 5 bases, the J end lost 0 bases, and 17 bases lay between the germline ends. Per germline, CDR1 SGHAT and CDR2 FQNNGV. In DNA, the CDR3 is TGTGCCAGCAGCCCCTGGACAGCGACGAGCTCTGGAAACACCATATATTTT. As protein: CASSPWTATSSGNTIYF.

There are a few counts of this clone. The V gene is TRBV27, the J gene TRBJ1-5; TRBD1 is a possible D gene (5 bases). The CDR3 totals 15 residues. The V and J ends lost 0 bases and 1 base respectively, with 7 bases between them. The germline V gene has CDR1 MNHEY and CDR2 SMNVEV (reference sequence). The CDR3 sequence is CASSLSGVSNQPQHF. CDR3 DNA sequence: TGTGCCAGCAGTTTATCGGGGGTAAGCAATCAGCCCCAGCATTTT.

The V and J genes are TRBV4-3 and TRBJ1-2, with D hard to call. This CDR3 is 16 amino acids long. In germline, CDR1 is LGHNA, CDR2 YSLEER. V was clipped by 1 base and J by 0 bases, with 12 bases between them. In DNA form, the CDR3 reads TGCGCCAGCAGCCAAGCTATAGGTTTAGCTAACTATGGCTACACCTTC. Translating gives CASSQAIGLANYGYTF.

This clone came up a few times. The chain couples TRBV9 to TRBJ1-3; D unclear. Trimming took 1 base from V and 0 from J, leaving 8 bases between them. Germline V gene data show CDR1 as SGDLS and CDR2 as YYNGEE. The CDR3 is made up of 15 amino acids. The chain's CDR3 is CASSVLPSSGNTIYF. CDR3 sequence (DNA): TGTGCCAGCAGCGTATTACCGAGCTCTGGAAACACCATATATTTT. The whole variable domain, filled in from reference TRBV9 and TRBJ1-3, reads DSGVTQTPKHLITATGQRVTLRCSPRSGDLSVYWYQQSLDQGLQFLIQYYNGEERAKGNILERFSAQQFPDLHSELNLSSLELGDSALYFCASSVLPSSGNTIYFGEGSWLTVV.

This clone was seen more than once but under ten times. The chain carries TRBV28 and TRBJ2-1, with 9 bases lining up with TRBD2. The V gene end was trimmed by 1 base and the J gene end by 5 bases; junction bases not matched to a gene: 6. The CDR3 loop spans 16 amino acids. Germline CDR1 MDHEN, CDR2 SYDVKM. This CDR3 reads CASSLSASGTHNEQFF. CDR3 nucleotides: TGTGCCAGCAGTTTATCCGCTAGCGGGACCCACAATGAGCAGTTCTTC.

This clone was seen a few times. The J gene is TRBJ1-1, the V gene TRBV4-1; 7 bases align to TRBD1. Germline CDR1 is MGHRA and CDR2 is YSYEKL. With 6 bases clipped from V and 0 bases from J, the junction kept 13 bases outside the gene matches. The CDR3 is made up of 17 amino acids. CDR3 protein: CASRHDRARGMNTEAFF. CDR3 bases: TGCGCCAGCAGGCACGACAGGGCGCGGGGAATGAACACTGAAGCTTTCTTT.

V usage is TRBV7-2 and J usage is TRBJ2-3, with no clear D. The CDR3 length is 15 residues. The germline V and J ends were trimmed by 2 bases and 0 bases, with 9 bases remaining between them. Germline V gives CDR1 SGHTA, CDR2 FQGNSA. This chain's CDR3 is CASSLLRTSTDTQYF. DNA for the CDR3: TGTGCCAGCAGCTTACTTCGTACTAGCACAGATACGCAGTATTTT.

The CDR3 here is CASNKQGPSTDTQYF. For the CDR3, the DNA is TGTGCCAGCAACAAACAGGGGCCGAGCACAGATACGCAGTATTTT. This sequence joins TRBV6-6 and TRBJ2-3, with 7 bases identical to TRBD1. The CDR3 runs to 15 residues. Germline lookup yields CDR1 MNHNY and CDR2 SVGAGI (reference sequence). After removal of 7 bases from V and 0 bases from J, the junction contained 7 bases not matched to a gene.

This clone was picked up a small number of times. This rearrangement joins TRBV7-9 to TRBJ2-5; TRBD1 matches 7 bases. CDR3 length: 15 amino acids. CDR1 SEHNR and CDR2 FQNEAQ come from the germline V gene (reference sequence). V was clipped by 5 bases and J by 4 bases; unmatched bases: 10. The CDR3 coding sequence is TGTGCCAGCAGCACGCCGACAGGGACGGGAGAGACCCAGTACTTC. This translates into CASSTPTGTGETQYF.

This clone was counted between two and nine times. This rearrangement joins TRBV2 to TRBJ1-2, with 9 bases that match TRBD1. V dropped 3 bases and J dropped 7; count of bases not matched to a gene: 9. The CDR3 has 15 residues. The V gene's germline CDR1 is SNHLY and CDR2 FYNNEI. The CDR3 loop is CASSEGTGRLGGYTF. CDR3 DNA: TGTGCCAGCAGTGAGGGGACAGGGAGGCTAGGTGGCTACACCTTC.

V is TRBV5-4 and J is TRBJ1-4, with 7 bases that match TRBD1. Germline V CDR1 and CDR2: SGHNT, YYREEE (reference sequence). The CDR3 covers 14 residues. Trimming cost V 5 bases and J 7 bases; bases outside gene matches: 8. The CDR3, as DNA: TGTGCCAGCAGTTTCGACAGGGCTTCTGAAAAACTGTTTTTT. Encoded protein: CASSFDRASEKLFF.